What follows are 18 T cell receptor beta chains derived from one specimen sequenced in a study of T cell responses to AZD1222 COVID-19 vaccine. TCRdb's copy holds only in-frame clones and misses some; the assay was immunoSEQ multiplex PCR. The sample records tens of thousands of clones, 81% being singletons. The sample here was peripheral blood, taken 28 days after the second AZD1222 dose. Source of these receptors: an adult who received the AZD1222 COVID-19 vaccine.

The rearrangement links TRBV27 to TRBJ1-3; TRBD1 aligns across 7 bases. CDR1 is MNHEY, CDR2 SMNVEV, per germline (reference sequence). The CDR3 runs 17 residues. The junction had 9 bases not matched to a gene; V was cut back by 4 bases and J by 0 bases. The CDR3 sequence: CASSSRTGLGSGNTIYF. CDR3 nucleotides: TGTGCCAGCAGTTCCCGGACAGGCTTAGGCTCTGGAAACACCATATATTTT.

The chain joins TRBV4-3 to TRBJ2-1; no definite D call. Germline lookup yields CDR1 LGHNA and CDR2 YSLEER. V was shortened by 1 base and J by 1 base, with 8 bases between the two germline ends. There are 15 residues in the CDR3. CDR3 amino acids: CASSQVARSYNEQFF. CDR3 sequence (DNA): TGCGCCAGCAGCCAAGTCGCTAGATCCTACAATGAGCAGTTCTTC.

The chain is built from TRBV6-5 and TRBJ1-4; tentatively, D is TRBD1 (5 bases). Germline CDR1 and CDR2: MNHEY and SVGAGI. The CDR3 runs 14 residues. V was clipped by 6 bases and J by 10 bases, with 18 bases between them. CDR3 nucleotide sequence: TGTGCCAGCAGACTGAAGGGGACCCCGGGAAAACTGTTTTTT. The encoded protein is CASRLKGTPGKLFF.

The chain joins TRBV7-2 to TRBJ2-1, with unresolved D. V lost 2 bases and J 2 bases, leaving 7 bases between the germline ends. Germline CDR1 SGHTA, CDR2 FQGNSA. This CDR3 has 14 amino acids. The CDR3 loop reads CASSLRRAYNEQFF. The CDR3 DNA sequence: TGTGCCAGCAGCTTAAGACGGGCCTACAATGAGCAGTTCTTC.

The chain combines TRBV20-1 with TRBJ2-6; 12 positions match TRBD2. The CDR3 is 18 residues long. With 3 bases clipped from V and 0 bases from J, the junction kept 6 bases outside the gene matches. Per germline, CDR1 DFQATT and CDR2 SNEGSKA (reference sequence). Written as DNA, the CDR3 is TGCAGTGCTAGTCAACTAGCGGGGGGAAGCTCTGGGGCCAACGTCCTGACTTTC. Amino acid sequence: CSASQLAGGSSGANVLTF.

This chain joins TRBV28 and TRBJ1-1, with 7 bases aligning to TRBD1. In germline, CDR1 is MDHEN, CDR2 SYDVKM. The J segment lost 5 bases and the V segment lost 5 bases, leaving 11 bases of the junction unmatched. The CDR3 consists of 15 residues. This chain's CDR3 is CASSVIDRVETEAFF. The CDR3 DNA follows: TGTGCCAGCAGTGTCATAGACAGGGTTGAAACTGAAGCTTTCTTT.

CDR3 protein: CASVTGLAGVHEQYF. The CDR3 DNA is TGTGCCAGCGTCACGGGACTAGCGGGAGTCCACGAGCAGTACTTC. The gene calls are TRBV2 and TRBJ2-7; TRBD2 matches 14 bases. With 8 bases clipped from V and 5 bases from J, the junction kept 8 bases outside the gene matches. This CDR3 region has 15 residues. CDR1 is SNHLY and CDR2 is FYNNEI in the germline V gene.

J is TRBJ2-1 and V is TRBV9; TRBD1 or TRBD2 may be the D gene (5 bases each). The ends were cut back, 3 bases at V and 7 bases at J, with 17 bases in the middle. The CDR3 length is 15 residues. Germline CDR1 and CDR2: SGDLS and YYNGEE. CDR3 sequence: CASSARFGGWNEQFF. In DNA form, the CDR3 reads TGTGCCAGCAGCGCGCGCTTTGGGGGTTGGAATGAGCAGTTCTTC. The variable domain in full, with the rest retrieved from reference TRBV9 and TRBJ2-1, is DSGVTQTPKHLITATGQRVTLRCSPRSGDLSVYWYQQSLDQGLQFLIQYYNGEERAKGNILERFSAQQFPDLHSELNLSSLELGDSALYFCASSARFGGWNEQFFGPGTRLTVL.

The CDR3 coding sequence is TGTGCCAGCAGCTTCAATAGCGGGAGTCACACCGGGGAGCTGTTTTTT. It encodes CASSFNSGSHTGELFF. The gene calls are TRBV11-2 and TRBJ2-2, with 9 bases aligning to TRBD2. Germline values: CDR1 SGHAT, CDR2 FQNNGV. J was trimmed by 3 bases and V by 3 bases; bases with no gene match: 5. The CDR3 covers 16 residues.

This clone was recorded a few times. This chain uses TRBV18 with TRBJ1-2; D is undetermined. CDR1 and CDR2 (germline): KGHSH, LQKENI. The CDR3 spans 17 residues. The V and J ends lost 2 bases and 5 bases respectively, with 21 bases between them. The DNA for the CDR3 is TGTGCCAGCTCACCAGCTCATCTCCAACCTCTGGGATATGGCTACACCTTC. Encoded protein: CASSPAHLQPLGYGYTF.

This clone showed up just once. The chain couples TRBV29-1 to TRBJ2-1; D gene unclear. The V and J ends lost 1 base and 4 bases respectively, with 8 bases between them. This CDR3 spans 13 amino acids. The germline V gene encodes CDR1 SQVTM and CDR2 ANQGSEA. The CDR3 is CSVEGSRYNEQFF. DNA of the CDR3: TGCAGCGTTGAAGGGTCTAGGTACAATGAGCAGTTCTTC.

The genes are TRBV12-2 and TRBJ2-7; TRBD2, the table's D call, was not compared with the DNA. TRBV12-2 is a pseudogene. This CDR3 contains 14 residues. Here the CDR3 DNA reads TGTGCAAGTCGCTTACCGATGGGGGGGCACGAGCAGTACTTC. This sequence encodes CASRLPMGGHEQYF.

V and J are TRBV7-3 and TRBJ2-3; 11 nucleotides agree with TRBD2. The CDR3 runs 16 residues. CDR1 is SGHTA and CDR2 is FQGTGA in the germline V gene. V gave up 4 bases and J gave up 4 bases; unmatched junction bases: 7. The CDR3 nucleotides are TGTGCCAGCAGCTCCTTTAGCGGGAGGGCCGCAGATACGCAGTATTTT. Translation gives CASSSFSGRAADTQYF.

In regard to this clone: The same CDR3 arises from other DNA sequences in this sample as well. For the CDR3, the DNA is TGTGCCAGCAGCTTATCATACGAGCAGTACTTC. Amino acid sequence: CASSLSYEQYF. The V and J genes are TRBV7-9 and TRBJ2-7; D is ambiguous. This CDR3 is 11 amino acids long. The V end was cut by 2 bases, the J end by 4 bases, with 3 bases between. Per the germline V gene, CDR1 is SEHNR and CDR2 is FQNEAQ (reference sequence). The full variable domain, completed using reference TRBV7-9 and TRBJ2-7, is DTGVSQNPRHKITKRGQNVTFRCDPISEHNRLYWYRQTLGQGPEFLTYFQNEAQLEKSRLLSDRFSAERPKGSFSTLEIQRTEQGDSAMYLCASSLSYEQYFGPGTRLTVT.

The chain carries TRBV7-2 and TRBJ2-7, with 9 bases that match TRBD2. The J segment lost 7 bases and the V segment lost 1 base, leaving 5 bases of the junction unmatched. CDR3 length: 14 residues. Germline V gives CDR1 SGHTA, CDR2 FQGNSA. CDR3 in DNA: TGTGCCAGCAGCTTAGGCGGGACTAGCTTTGAGCAGTACTTC. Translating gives CASSLGGTSFEQYF.

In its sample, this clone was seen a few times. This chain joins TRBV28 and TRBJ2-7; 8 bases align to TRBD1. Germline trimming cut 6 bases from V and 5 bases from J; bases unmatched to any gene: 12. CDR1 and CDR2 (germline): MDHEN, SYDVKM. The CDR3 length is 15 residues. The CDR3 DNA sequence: TGTGCCAGCAGGCCACAGGGGGGCCCCCGGAACGAGCAGTACTTC. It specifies CASRPQGGPRNEQYF.

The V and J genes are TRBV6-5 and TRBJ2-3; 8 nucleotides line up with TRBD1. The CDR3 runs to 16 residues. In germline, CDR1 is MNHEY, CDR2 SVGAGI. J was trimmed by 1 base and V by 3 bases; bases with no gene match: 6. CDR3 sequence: CASSYQGQGGTDTQYF. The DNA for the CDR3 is TGTGCCAGCAGTTATCAAGGACAGGGAGGCACAGATACGCAGTATTTT.

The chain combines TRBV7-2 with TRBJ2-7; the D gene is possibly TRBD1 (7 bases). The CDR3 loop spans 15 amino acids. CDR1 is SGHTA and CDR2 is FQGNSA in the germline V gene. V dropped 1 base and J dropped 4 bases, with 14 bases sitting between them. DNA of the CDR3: TGTGCCAGCAGCTTAGGGGGCGGGACAGCTTACGAGCAGTACTTC. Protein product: CASSLGGGTAYEQYF.